A selection of T cell receptor beta chains follows, all from one sample in a study of early T cells in non-severe SARS-CoV-2 infection. TCRdb ran MiXCR on the 5' RACE reads and lists one entry per CDR3 protein. Of over 30,000 distinct CDR3 sequences in the sample, about 5% were seen once. The sample consisted of whole blood. These receptors were obtained from an adult who was a healthcare worker with PCR-confirmed SARS-CoV-2 infection or an uninfected control (not recorded which). The CDR3 runs from the conserved cysteine through the conserved F or W. A D gene is named only where the DNA matches it firmly. The size of a clone is reported for some rows only, either as once, few or many, or as a class for expanded clones.

D: .; length: 15; size: few; V: TRBV7-2; J: TRBJ1-6; CDR3: CASSPRRGEASPLHF; DNA: TGTGCCAGCAGCCCCCGACGCGGGGAGGCTTCACCCCTCCACTTT
D: .; length: 14; size: medium-sized; V: TRBV28; J: TRBJ2-4; CDR3: CASSSLIAGNIQYF; DNA: TGTGCCAGCAGTTCTTTGATCGCAGGGAACATTCAGTACTTC
D: .; length: 13; size: many; V: TRBV29-1; J: TRBJ2-3; CDR3: CSVIAGSSGAQYF; DNA: TGCAGCGTTATAGCAGGGAGCTCTGGTGCGCAGTATTTT
D: .; length: 16; size: many; V: TRBV15; J: TRBJ2-7; CDR3: CATSRLAGRFAYEQYF; DNA: TGTGCCACCAGCAGACTAGCCGGTAGATTCGCCTACGAGCAGTACTTC
D: .; length: 14; size: .; V: TRBV2; J: TRBJ2-1; CDR3: CASNLKEGGNEQFF; DNA: TGTGCCAGCAACCTTAAGGAGGGGGGCAATGAGCAGTTCTTC
D: TRBD1; length: 14; size: many; V: TRBV2; J: TRBJ1-1; CDR3: CASSTGQGLTEAFF; DNA: TGTGCCAGCAGTACTGGACAGGGTTTGACTGAAGCTTTCTTT
D: .; length: 15; size: few; V: TRBV7-9; J: TRBJ2-6; CDR3: CASSFDNSGANVLTF; DNA: TGTGCCAGCAGCTTTGACAACTCTGGGGCCAACGTCCTGACTTTC
D: TRBD2; length: 16; size: few; V: TRBV7-6; J: TRBJ2-1; CDR3: CASSFGGLAGRNEQFF; DNA: TGTGCCAGCAGCTTCGGGGGACTAGCGGGGAGGAATGAGCAGTTCTTC
D: TRBD1; length: 15; size: .; V: TRBV7-9; J: TRBJ2-1; CDR3: CASSPDRGGYNEQFF; DNA: TGTGCCAGCAGCCCGGACAGGGGGGGATACAATGAGCAGTTCTTC
D: TRBD1; length: 15; size: .; V: TRBV6-6; J: TRBJ2-7; CDR3: CASSPRDRGSYEQYF; DNA: TGTGCCAGCAGCCCCCGTGACAGGGGTTCCTACGAGCAGTACTTC
D: .; length: 14; size: many; V: TRBV11-3; J: TRBJ2-2; CDR3: CASSPRENTGELFF; DNA: TGTGCCAGCAGCCCCCGGGAGAACACCGGGGAGCTGTTTTTT
D: .; length: 13; size: many; V: TRBV6-2/TRBV6-3; J: TRBJ1-1; CDR3: CASSGQRRTEAFF; DNA: TGTGCCAGCAGCGGACAGCGCCGAACTGAAGCTTTCTTT
D: .; length: 13; size: many; V: TRBV7-3; J: TRBJ1-1; CDR3: CASSLDSNTEAFF; DNA: TGTGCCAGCAGCCTCGATTCGAACACTGAAGCTTTCTTT
D: TRBD2; length: 14; size: few; V: TRBV10-3; J: TRBJ2-7; CDR3: CAISEWGTSYEQYF; DNA: TGTGCCATCAGTGAGTGGGGGACTAGTTACGAGCAGTACTTC
D: TRBD1; length: 15; size: many; V: TRBV4-3; J: TRBJ1-6; CDR3: CASSQSTGGYSPLHF; DNA: TGCGCCAGCAGCCAGTCGACAGGGGGTTATTCACCCCTCCACTTT
D: .; length: 13; size: .; V: TRBV20-1; J: TRBJ2-5; CDR3: CSAAGLPQETQYF; DNA: TGCAGTGCCGCGGGCCTCCCTCAAGAGACCCAGTACTTC
D: .; length: 13; size: few; V: TRBV14; J: TRBJ1-5; CDR3: CASSQEMDQPQHF; DNA: TGTGCCAGCAGCCAAGAGATGGATCAGCCCCAGCATTTT
D: TRBD1; length: 19; size: many; V: TRBV19; J: TRBJ2-1; CDR3: CASSIGNRGHLRGYNEQFF; DNA: TGTGCCAGTAGTATAGGGAACAGGGGGCACCTCCGAGGCTACAATGAGCAGTTCTTC
D: TRBD1; length: 14; size: .; V: TRBV5-4; J: TRBJ1-6; CDR3: CATRGQAYNSPLHF; DNA: TGTGCCACAAGGGGACAGGCTTATAATTCACCCCTCCACTTT
D: .; length: 15; size: many; V: TRBV3-1; J: TRBJ1-1; CDR3: CASSPLGGFRTEAFF; DNA: TGTGCCAGCAGCCCACTGGGAGGGTTTCGCACTGAAGCTTTCTTT
D: .; length: 16; size: many; V: TRBV5-4; J: TRBJ2-2; CDR3: CASTRSPLSNTGELFF; DNA: TGTGCCAGCACACGTTCCCCACTCTCCAACACCGGGGAGCTGTTTTTT
D: .; length: 14; size: many; V: TRBV3-1; J: TRBJ1-1; CDR3: CASSQVGASTEAFF; DNA: TGTGCCAGCAGCCAAGTAGGCGCGTCTACTGAAGCTTTCTTT